Presented here are 32 T cell receptor beta chains from one specimen sequenced in a study of cytomegalovirus exposure and HLA in healthy donors. The PCR ran on 60 Vbeta and 13 Jbeta primers. The assay was immunoSEQ multiplex PCR, and TCRdb's table has in-frame clones only and misses some. The sample table sets out more than 140,000 clones. Sequencing was performed on PBMCs. The receptor set was obtained from a woman aged 18 to 35 in good health and CMV-seronegative.

The chain joins TRBV4-2 to TRBJ1-1; perhaps TRBD1 as D (5 bases). V lost 0 bases and J lost 4, with 15 bases in between. The CDR3 spans 16 residues. Germline loops: CDR1 LGHNA, CDR2 YNFKEQ. This chain's CDR3 is CASSQEVGGLGTEAFF. As DNA, the CDR3 is TGTGCCAGCAGCCAAGAGGTCGGGGGGTTGGGCACTGAAGCTTTCTTT.

V gene TRBV5-1 combines with J gene TRBJ2-5, with D uncertain. Germline V gives CDR1 SGHRS, CDR2 YFSETQ. Trimming shortened V by 4 bases and J by 9 bases, and 10 bases separated the two germline ends. The CDR3 length is 11 residues. In nucleotides, the CDR3 is TGCGCCAGCAGCGCCGAATCGGCCCAGTACTTC. It yields the protein CASSAESAQYF.

This sequence joins TRBV6-1 and TRBJ2-2, with TRBD1 matching 8 bases. The CDR3 covers 17 residues. V was pared by 3 bases and J by 5 bases, with 11 bases of the junction left unmatched. The V gene's germline CDR1 is MNHNS and CDR2 SASEGT. This CDR3 reads CASSELAWQGATGELFF. In nucleotides, the CDR3 is TGTGCCAGCAGTGAGTTGGCGTGGCAGGGGGCGACCGGGGAGCTGTTTTTT.

The V call is TRBV7-3, the J call TRBJ2-2; D is unresolved. The CDR3 is 14 amino acids. Germline V gene sequence: CDR1 SGHTA, CDR2 FQGTGA. The V end was cut by 5 bases, the J end by 0 bases, with 7 bases between. CDR3 in DNA: TGTGCCAGCAGCCAGGTGCCGAACACCGGGGAGCTGTTTTTT. It translates to CASSQVPNTGELFF.

V usage is TRBV30 and J usage is TRBJ1-4, with D uncertain. Trimming pared 2 bases from V and 1 base from J, leaving 11 bases between. CDR3 length: 15 amino acids. The V gene's germline CDR1 is GTSNPN and CDR2 SVGIG (reference sequence). CDR3 DNA sequence: TGTGCCTGGAGTCGAGGGTTAGGAACTAATGAAAAACTGTTTTTT. The encoded protein is CAWSRGLGTNEKLFF.

This CDR3 is CASPPYRGAEEKLFF. The CDR3 region has the DNA TGTGCCAGCCCTCCCTACCGCGGGGCGGAAGAAAAACTGTTTTTT. V is TRBV27 and J is TRBJ1-4; weak D call: TRBD1 (5 bases). The V end was cut by 8 bases, the J end by 8 bases, with 21 bases between. Germline V gene data show CDR1 as MNHEY and CDR2 as SMNVEV (reference sequence). The CDR3 extends over 15 amino acids.

The V gene is TRBV7-2, the J gene TRBJ2-1, with D possibly being TRBD1 (5 bases). CDR3 length: 13 residues. Trimming removed 0 bases at V and 13 bases at J, with 13 bases between. Germline CDR1 is SGHTA and CDR2 is FQGNSA. As DNA, the CDR3 is TGTGCCAGCAGCTTAGCTGACTGGGGCGTTCAGTTCTTC. Translating it yields CASSLADWGVQFF.

The rearrangement links TRBV6-6 to TRBJ2-1, with a weak D call TRBD1 (5 bases). CDR1 and CDR2 from the germline V gene are MNHNY and SVGAGI (reference sequence). The V gene lost 0 bases and the J gene lost 8 bases, with 11 bases spanning the gap. This CDR3 is built from 14 residues. DNA for the CDR3: TGTGCCAGCAGTTACTCGGGGCTATCCTATGAGCAGTTCTTC. The encoded protein is CASSYSGLSYEQFF.

J is TRBJ2-7 and V is TRBV7-2; D gene ambiguous. The V end lost 6 bases, the J end lost 0 bases, and 15 bases lay between the germline ends. CDR3 size: 15 residues. The germline V gene has CDR1 SGHTA and CDR2 FQGNSA. The DNA for the CDR3 is TGTGCCAGCAGTTTGTCTCCCCTGAGCTCCTACGAGCAGTACTTC. It yields the protein CASSLSPLSSYEQYF.

Concerning this clone itself: Different DNA sequences within this sample yield the same CDR3. The gene calls are TRBV7-2 and TRBJ2-1; perhaps TRBD1 as D (5 bases). The germline CDR1 and CDR2 sequences are SGHTA and FQGNSA. Trimming cost V 2 bases and J 6 bases, with 8 bases left between them. The CDR3 sequence is 13 residues long. CDR3 coding DNA: TGTGCCAGCAGCTTAATAAGGGGCAATGAGCAGTTCTTC. This translates into CASSLIRGNEQFF.

V and J are TRBV5-8 and TRBJ1-1, with 8 bases fitting TRBD1. With V trimmed by 0 bases and J by 1 base, 2 bases remained unmatched. Germline CDR1 SGHTS, CDR2 YDEGEE. CDR3 size: 15 residues. DNA of the CDR3: TGTGCCAGCAGCTTGGGGGACAGGAGGAACACTGAAGCTTTCTTT. This encodes CASSLGDRRNTEAFF.

The chain recombines TRBV10-1 with TRBJ2-5, with 9 bases matching TRBD2. The J call may be mistaken, given a closer DNA end match to TRBJ2-7. The germline V gene encodes CDR1 WNHNN and CDR2 SYGVQD (reference sequence). There are 16 residues in the CDR3. Here the CDR3 reads CASSEVSLAGPYEQYF. CDR3 DNA sequence: TGCGCCAGCAGTGAGGTTTCGCTAGCGGGACCATACGAGCAGTACTTC.

This rearrangement joins TRBV10-3 to TRBJ2-7; 7 positions agree with TRBD1. Germline V gene sequence: CDR1 ENHRY, CDR2 SYGVKD. The CDR3 covers 15 residues. With 3 bases clipped from V and 6 bases from J, the junction kept 11 bases outside the gene matches. The CDR3 sequence is CAISDAWTGFSEQYF. The CDR3 region has the DNA TGTGCCATCAGTGACGCTTGGACAGGCTTTAGCGAGCAGTACTTC.

The CDR3 sequence is CASSFHSTDTQYF. The DNA of the CDR3 is TGCGCCAGCAGCTTCCATTCCACAGATACGCAGTATTTT. The rearrangement links TRBV5-1 to TRBJ2-3; D unclear. Trimming removed 2 bases from V and 2 bases from J, with 6 bases in between. The CDR3 loop spans 13 amino acids. The V gene's germline CDR1 is SGHRS and CDR2 YFSETQ.

This sequence joins TRBV10-2 and TRBJ2-7; 8 nucleotides agree with TRBD1. The CDR3 covers 17 residues. Germline V gives CDR1 WSHSY, CDR2 SAAADI. V was pared by 2 bases and J by 2 bases, with 11 bases of the junction left unmatched. The CDR3 nucleotides read TGCGCCAGCAGTGAGAGGGTAGGGACAGGCTTAGCCTACGAGCAGTACTTC. Protein product: CASSERVGTGLAYEQYF.

The rearrangement links TRBV27 to TRBJ2-5; possibly TRBD1 for D (6 bases). The CDR3 spans 16 residues. Trimming took off 0 bases at V and 2 bases at J, with 13 bases between the two ends. The germline CDR1 and CDR2 sequences are MNHEY and SMNVEV (reference sequence). The CDR3 bases are TGTGCCAGCAGTTTATCGCCAGGGGCGAGACAAGAGACCCAGTACTTC. Translated, it gives CASSLSPGARQETQYF.

The V gene is TRBV5-4, the J gene TRBJ2-1; 10 bases are shared with TRBD2. This CDR3 comprises 16 residues. Germline CDR1 and CDR2: SGHNT and YYREEE (reference sequence). The V gene end was trimmed by 0 bases and the J gene end by 6 bases; junction bases not matched to a gene: 6. CDR3 amino acids: CASSLGASGSFNEQFF. The DNA for the CDR3 is TGTGCCAGCAGCTTGGGGGCTAGCGGGAGCTTCAATGAGCAGTTCTTC.

The chain couples TRBV7-9 to TRBJ1-5; TRBD1 agrees at 7 bases. The V and J ends lost 3 bases and 1 base, in that order; junction bases with no gene match: 3. Germline-derived CDR1 and CDR2 are SEHNR and FQNEAQ (reference sequence). There are 15 residues in the CDR3. The CDR3 bases are TGTGCCAGCAGCTTTACAGGGGCGAGCAATCAGCCCCAGCATTTT. Translating it yields CASSFTGASNQPQHF. The full variable domain, in which reference TRBV7-9 and TRBJ1-5 provide the parts outside the CDR3, is DTGVSQNPRHKITKRGQNVTFRCDPISEHNRLYWYRQTLGQGPEFLTYFQNEAQLEKSRLLSDRFSAERPKGSFSTLEIQRTEQGDSAMYLCASSFTGASNQPQHFGDGTRLSIL.

The chain has TRBV18 and TRBJ2-2, with D maybe TRBD2 (6 bases). The V and J ends lost 7 bases and 1 base respectively, with 10 bases between them. Germline-derived CDR1 and CDR2 are KGHSH and LQKENI. CDR3 length: 14 residues. CDR3 sequence: CASFFGGNTGELFF. CDR3 nucleotide sequence: TGTGCCAGCTTCTTCGGGGGGAACACCGGGGAGCTGTTTTTT.

The J gene is TRBJ1-5, the V gene TRBV12-5, with a tentative D call TRBD1 (6 bases). CDR3 length equals 17 residues. Germline V gives CDR1 LGHNT, CDR2 FRNRAP. Trimming took off 0 bases at V and 3 bases at J, with 15 bases between the two ends. This CDR3 is CASGLVNRAGDNQPQHF. The CDR3 nucleotides are TGTGCTAGTGGTTTGGTAAACAGGGCCGGTGACAATCAGCCCCAGCATTTT.

The chain recombines TRBV10-3 with TRBJ2-5; 7 nucleotides line up with TRBD2. V lost 3 bases and J lost 7; bases outside the gene matches: 2. CDR3 length: 12 amino acids. From germline, CDR1 is ENHRY and CDR2 SYGVKD. The CDR3 nucleotides read TGTGCCATCAGTGACCCGGGGGGGACCCAGTACTTC. Amino acid sequence: CAISDPGGTQYF.

The V gene is TRBV30, the J gene TRBJ1-1; TRBD1 might be the D (6 bases). Trimming removed 8 bases from V and 0 bases from J, with 13 bases in between. The CDR3 spans 13 residues. Germline V lookup: CDR1 GTSNPN, CDR2 SVGIG (reference sequence). The CDR3 sequence: CAVGGGMNTEAFF. CDR3 DNA: TGTGCCGTAGGGGGGGGGATGAACACTGAAGCTTTCTTT.

V gene TRBV13 combines with J gene TRBJ2-4, with a tentative D call TRBD2 (5 bases). This CDR3 has 14 residues. Germline V CDR1 and CDR2: PRHDT, FYEKMQ (reference sequence). V gave up 3 bases and J gave up 8 bases, with 14 bases separating them. The CDR3 sequence is CASSFSPGKDIQYF. For the CDR3, the DNA is TGTGCCAGCAGCTTTTCCCCGGGGAAGGACATTCAGTACTTC. The full variable domain, its missing parts supplied by reference TRBV13 and TRBJ2-4, is AAGVIQSPRHLIKEKRETATLKCYPIPRHDTVYWYQQGPGQDPQFLISFYEKMQSDKGSIPDRFSAQQFSDYHSELNMSSLELGDSALYFCASSFSPGKDIQYFGAGTRLSVL.

The rearrangement links TRBV19 to TRBJ2-1; D perhaps matches TRBD2 (5 bases). The CDR3 totals 14 residues. The germline V and J ends were trimmed by 7 bases and 0 bases, with 10 bases remaining between them. CDR1 LNHDA and CDR2 SQIVND come from the germline V gene (reference sequence). CDR3 amino acids: CASTERSSYNEQFF. CDR3 sequence (DNA): TGTGCCAGTACAGAGCGGAGCTCCTACAATGAGCAGTTCTTC.

V is TRBV9 and J is TRBJ1-6; the match to TRBD1 covers 7 bases. V was clipped by 3 bases and J by 8 bases; unmatched bases: 5. There are 14 residues in the CDR3. Germline assignment: CDR1 SGDLS and CDR2 YYNGEE. CDR3: CASSGRQGYSPLHF. The CDR3 DNA follows: TGTGCCAGCAGCGGAAGACAGGGATATTCACCCCTCCACTTT. Drawing the rest from reference TRBV9 and TRBJ1-6, the complete variable domain is DSGVTQTPKHLITATGQRVTLRCSPRSGDLSVYWYQQSLDQGLQFLIQYYNGEERAKGNILERFSAQQFPDLHSELNLSSLELGDSALYFCASSGRQGYSPLHFGNGTRLTVT.

The CDR3 loop is CASSLNGKETQYF. The CDR3 nucleotides are TGTGCCAGCAGCTTGAACGGGAAAGAGACCCAGTACTTC. The chain joins TRBV7-6 to TRBJ2-5; weak D call: TRBD2 (5 bases). CDR3 length equals 13 residues. Trimming shortened V by 3 bases and J by 3 bases, and 8 bases separated the two germline ends. The V gene's germline CDR1 is SGHVS and CDR2 FNYEAQ.

This sequence joins TRBV10-3 and TRBJ1-3; the D gene is possibly TRBD1 (6 bases). Between the trimmed V and J ends, which lost 10 bases and 1 base, there was a span of 11 bases. CDR3 size: 13 residues. Germline V gene sequence: CDR1 ENHRY, CDR2 SYGVKD. CDR3 DNA: TGTGCCACCCAGGGGCAGTCTGGAAACACCATATATTTT. This codes for CATQGQSGNTIYF.

The gene calls are TRBV5-6 and TRBJ2-3; 12 bases fit TRBD2. The CDR3 totals 18 residues. Germline trimming cut 3 bases from V and 3 bases from J; bases unmatched to any gene: 11. The V gene's germline CDR1 is SGHDT and CDR2 YYEEEE. The CDR3 protein is CASSWRTSGDLYTDTQYF. The CDR3 DNA sequence: TGTGCCAGCAGCTGGAGGACTAGCGGGGATCTTTATACAGATACGCAGTATTTT.

The gene calls are TRBV30 and TRBJ1-5; 8 nucleotides line up with TRBD1. The CDR3 length is 13 residues. Germline assignment: CDR1 GTSNPN and CDR2 SVGIG (reference sequence). Trimming at V came to 0 bases and at J to 6 bases, leaving 1 base not matched to a gene. CDR3 loop: CAWSVQGGQPQHF. The DNA of the CDR3 is TGTGCCTGGAGTGTACAGGGGGGTCAGCCCCAGCATTTT.

CDR3 residues: CAWTKNRGSPLHF. CDR3 in DNA: TGTGCCTGGACCAAAAACAGGGGGTCACCCCTCCACTTT. This sequence joins TRBV30 and TRBJ1-6, with 8 positions matching TRBD1. Germline V gene lookup returns CDR1 GTSNPN and CDR2 SVGIG (reference sequence). With V trimmed by 4 bases and J by 10 bases, 6 bases remained unmatched. The CDR3 is made up of 13 amino acids.

The chain carries TRBV5-1 and TRBJ2-1; perhaps TRBD1 as D (5 bases). Germline V gives CDR1 SGHRS, CDR2 YFSETQ. V shed 2 bases and J shed 7 bases, with 13 bases lying between them. This CDR3 is 14 amino acids long. The CDR3 protein is CASSFNMGLNEQFF. The CDR3 nucleotides read TGCGCCAGCAGCTTTAACATGGGGCTAAATGAGCAGTTCTTC.

A remark on this clone: This sample includes further DNA sequences coding for the same CDR3. The chain recombines TRBV5-1 with TRBJ2-1, with 7 bases aligning to TRBD2. CDR1 and CDR2 (germline): SGHRS, YFSETQ. V shed 0 bases and J 0 bases; nucleotides not matched to a gene: 6. The CDR3 length is 17 residues. The CDR3 sequence is CASSLAGGGSSYNEQFF. The CDR3 nucleotides are TGCGCCAGCAGCTTGGCCGGCGGGGGAAGCTCCTACAATGAGCAGTTCTTC.